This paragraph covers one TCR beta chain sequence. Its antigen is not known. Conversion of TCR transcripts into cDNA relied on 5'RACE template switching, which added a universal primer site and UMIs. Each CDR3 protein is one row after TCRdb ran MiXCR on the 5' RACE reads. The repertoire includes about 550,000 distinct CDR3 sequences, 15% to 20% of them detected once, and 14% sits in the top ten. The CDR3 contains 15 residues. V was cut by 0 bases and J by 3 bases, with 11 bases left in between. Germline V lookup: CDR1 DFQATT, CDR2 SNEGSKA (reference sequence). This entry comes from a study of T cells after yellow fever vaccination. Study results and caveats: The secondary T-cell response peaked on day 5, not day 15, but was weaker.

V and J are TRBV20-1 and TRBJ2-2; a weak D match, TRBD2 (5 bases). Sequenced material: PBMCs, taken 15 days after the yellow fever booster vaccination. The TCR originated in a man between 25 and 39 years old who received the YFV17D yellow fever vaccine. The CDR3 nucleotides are TGCAGTGCTAGAGATGTAAGGACTTACACCGGGGAGCTGTTTTTT. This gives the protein CSARDVRTYTGELFF.